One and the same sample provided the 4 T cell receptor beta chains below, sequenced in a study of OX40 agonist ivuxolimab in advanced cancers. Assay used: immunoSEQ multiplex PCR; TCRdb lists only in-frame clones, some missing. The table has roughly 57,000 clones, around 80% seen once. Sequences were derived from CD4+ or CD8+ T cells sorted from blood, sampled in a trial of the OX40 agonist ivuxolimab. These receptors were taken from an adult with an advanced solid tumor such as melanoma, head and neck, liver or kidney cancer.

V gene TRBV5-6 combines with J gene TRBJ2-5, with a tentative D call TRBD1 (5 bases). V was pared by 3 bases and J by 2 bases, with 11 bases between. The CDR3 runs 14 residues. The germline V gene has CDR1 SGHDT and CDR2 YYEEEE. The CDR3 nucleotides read TGTGCCAGCAGCTCCCAGGGCCTTCAAGAGACCCAGTACTTC. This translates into CASSSQGLQETQYF.

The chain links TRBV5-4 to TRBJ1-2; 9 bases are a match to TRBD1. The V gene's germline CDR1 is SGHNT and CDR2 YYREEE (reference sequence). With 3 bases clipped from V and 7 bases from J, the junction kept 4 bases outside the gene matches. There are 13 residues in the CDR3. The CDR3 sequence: CASSSGQGPGYTF. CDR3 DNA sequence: TGTGCCAGCAGCTCGGGACAGGGACCTGGCTACACCTTC.

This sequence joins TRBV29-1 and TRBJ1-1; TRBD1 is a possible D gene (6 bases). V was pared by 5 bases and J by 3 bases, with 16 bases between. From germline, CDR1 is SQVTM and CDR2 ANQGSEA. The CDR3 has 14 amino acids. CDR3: CSVFPIQGYTEAFF. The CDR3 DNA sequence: TGCAGCGTTTTCCCTATCCAGGGGTACACTGAAGCTTTCTTT.

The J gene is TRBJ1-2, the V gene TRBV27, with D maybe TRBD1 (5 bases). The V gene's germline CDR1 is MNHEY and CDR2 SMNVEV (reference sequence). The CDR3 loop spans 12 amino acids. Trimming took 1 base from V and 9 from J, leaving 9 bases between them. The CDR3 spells CASSLWGESYTF. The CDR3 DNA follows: TGTGCCAGCAGTTTATGGGGGGAGAGCTACACCTTC.